This TCR beta chain is drawn from a study of blood T cell repertoires in COVID-19. About the research overall: Italy, Spain and the United States were the sources of the convalescent and acute COVID-19 samples.

Trimming took off 0 bases at V and 0 bases at J, with 12 bases between the two ends. The CDR3 loop spans 16 amino acids. CDR1 is SGHRS, CDR2 YFSETQ, per germline. Original data processing: Amplification with reference gene primers provided the estimates of nucleated cell counts. Data came from immunoSEQ multiplex PCR; TCRdb stores just in-frame clones and leaves some out. The V and J calls and clone size were taken over from that table, and D and trimming were inferred from the DNA. The data hold about 120,000 clones, with 70% to 90% observed a single time. Input material: peripheral blood. The rearrangement links TRBV5-1 to TRBJ1-1; D not certain. This sequence originates from a woman in her 50s with acute or convalescent COVID-19. The CDR3 nucleotides are TGCGCCAGCAGCTTGGCGTGGCAGACTATGAACACTGAAGCTTTCTTT. It is translated as CASSLAWQTMNTEAFF.